Given below is one TCR beta chain in context. Its cognate antigen is unknown. From germline, CDR1 is SGHRS and CDR2 YFSETQ. Trimming pared 0 bases from V and 4 bases from J, leaving 8 bases between. There are 14 residues in the CDR3. General study results and limits: Larger-cohort validation covered only one TCR beta V-J rearrangement.

Semi-nested PCR with Nested Universal Primer A followed constant-region reverse priming of full-length variable regions. TCRdb recomputed calls from the 5' RACE reads with MiXCR, one row per CDR3 protein. The table lists approximately 41,000 distinct CDR3 sequences, 25% to 30% of them singletons, with around 3.9% in the top ten. The TCR sequence derives from a female donor with breast cancer. V is TRBV5-1 and J is TRBJ1-5, with unresolved D. The sequenced sample was memory CD4+ T cells sorted from a lymph node. Specified subset: memory CD4+ T cells, CD4+CD45RO+CD25-. For the CDR3, the DNA is TGCGCCAGCAGCTTGGGTGGGGAGAATCAGCCCCAGCATTTT. Its translation: CASSLGGENQPQHF.